This T cell receptor beta chain was obtained from a study of OX40 agonist ivuxolimab in advanced cancers. Overall study context: While on treatment, patients had intravenous ivuxolimab at 0.01 to 10 mg/kg every 2 weeks. Study-level results: Compared with CD4+, CD8+ T cells on average had more expanded clones.

Patients with a history of autoimmune disease or on systemic immunosuppression were excluded. Researchers took blood at baseline, on cycle 4 day 1, and on cycle 7 day 1. TCRdb keeps only in-frame clones here, not all; method: immunoSEQ multiplex PCR. Among about 24,000 clones listed, roughly 84% were seen once. Details on this clone: Its antigen is not identified.

Germline V gene sequence: CDR1 LNHNV, CDR2 YYDKDF (reference sequence). Trimming removed 2 bases at V and 6 bases at J, with 11 bases between. The length of the CDR3 is 14 residues. The source is an adult with an advanced solid tumor such as melanoma, head and neck, liver or kidney cancer. The chain uses TRBV15 and TRBJ1-5; D may be TRBD1 (6 bases). The sequences come from CD4+ or CD8+ T cells sorted from blood, collected in a trial of the OX40 agonist ivuxolimab. CDR3 DNA: TGTGCCACCAGCAGACGGGGGGCAGGTCAGCCCCAGCATTTT. The encoded protein is CATSRRGAGQPQHF.